Sequencing of this T cell receptor beta chain was carried out in a study of Ad26.COV2.S vaccination and SARS-CoV-2 variants. This table comes from immunoSEQ multiplex PCR, and its TCRdb copy is limited to in-frame clones, with some not included. The data show about 480,000 clones, 87% seen once. Treatment specified: around 19 received Ad26.COV2.S at low or high dose, single or two shots; about five received placebo; per-sample allocation not given. The samples date from day 63 after the first vaccine or placebo injection. A Boston donor was an adult aged 18-55 years. This sequence originates from a person between 18 and 59 years old who received the Ad26.COV2.S COVID-19 vaccine or a placebo. The source was peripheral blood, collected in a trial of Ad26.COV2.S vaccine versus placebo.

CDR3 residues: CASSLRQGNYEQYF. DNA of the CDR3: TGTGCCAGCAGCCTGCGACAGGGAAACTACGAGCAGTACTTC. The V gene is TRBV11-3, the J gene TRBJ2-7; TRBD1 aligns across 7 bases. J gave up 3 bases and V 5 bases, and 7 bases lay outside the gene matches. Germline V lookup: CDR1 SGHNT, CDR2 YENEEA. This CDR3 has 14 amino acids.